This T cell receptor beta chain was documented in a study of shared clonotypes between healthy human individuals. Study-wide findings and caveats: The researchers took only blood, and tissue repertoires probably look different.

Assay used: immunoSEQ multiplex PCR; TCRdb lists only in-frame clones, some missing. Of 2,500,000 or so clones in the sample, approximately 94% were seen once. Recent vaccinations or acute infections were absent in the healthy HIV-negative adult donors. Memory CD4+ cells were the fraction left after CD45RA+ naive selection. The CDR3 runs to 13 residues. Trimming cost V 3 bases and J 7 bases, with 9 bases left between them. CDR1 MDHEN and CDR2 SYDVKM come from the germline V gene. Comment on this clone: The antigen is undetermined.

The chain carries TRBV28 and TRBJ2-2, with D hard to call. Sequencing was carried out using naive CD4+ T cells from PBMCs. The subset was: CD45RA+ positively selected. The TCR comes from a man aged 18 to 30 in good health. Some clones in this sample may be carry-over from other donors' samples. DNA of the CDR3: TGTGCCAGCAGTTTGTGGGTAGTCGGGGAGCTGTTTTTT. It translates to CASSLWVVGELFF. The full variable domain, in which reference TRBV28 and TRBJ2-2 provide the parts outside the CDR3, is DVKVTQSSRYLVKRTGEKVFLECVQDMDHENMFWYRQDPGLGLRLIYFSYDVKMKEKGDIPEGYSVSREKKERFSLILESASTNQTSMYLCASSLWVVGELFFGEGSRLTVL.